The 26 T cell receptor beta chains given below trace back to one sample, sequenced in a study of human T cells and chemical hapten exposure. Using its own MiXCR run on the RACE reads, TCRdb lists one record per CDR3 protein. Counted here are about 120,000 distinct CDR3 sequences, 9.5% to 13% occurring once; the ten biggest clones make up over 1.1%. The time point denotes: patch test 1, 2 weeks after DPC sensitization. Indicated treatment: therapeutic diphenylcyclopropenone sensitization with weekly scalp DPC. This specimen consisted of whole blood, obtained in connection with sensitization to the hapten diphenylcyclopropenone (DPC). The receptor set was obtained from a woman aged 45-65 years with alopecia areata. Some clones in this sample may be carry-over from other donors' samples.

This clonotype was seen only a few times. Here the CDR3 DNA reads TGTGCCAGCAGTTTGTCAGGGTACGGCTACACCTTC. It encodes CASSLSGYGYTF. The J gene is TRBJ1-2, the V gene TRBV28, with a possible D match to TRBD1 (5 bases). The ends were cut back, 3 bases at V and 8 bases at J, with 10 bases in the middle. The CDR3 extends over 12 amino acids. Germline lookup yields CDR1 MDHEN and CDR2 SYDVKM.

This clonotype was picked up a small number of times. J is TRBJ1-5 and V is TRBV19; D is unresolved. This CDR3 is built from 14 residues. Between the trimmed V and J ends, which lost 7 bases and 0 bases, there was a span of 10 bases. Per germline, CDR1 LNHDA and CDR2 SQIVND (reference sequence). The CDR3 region is CASTEVNSNQPQHF. The CDR3 DNA reads as TGTGCCAGTACAGAGGTTAATAGCAATCAGCCCCAGCATTTT.

This clonotype has at least ten counts. This CDR3 reads CASVIQGAHGYTF. CDR3 nucleotide sequence: TGTGCCAGCGTTATACAGGGTGCACATGGCTACACCTTC. J is TRBJ1-2 and V is TRBV12-3 or TRBV12-4, with D maybe TRBD1 (6 bases). The CDR3 spans 13 residues. V gave up 8 bases and J gave up 6 bases, with 16 bases separating them.

At least ten counts were recorded for this clonotype. The rearrangement uses TRBV20-1 and TRBJ2-7; 7 bases line up with TRBD1. V was clipped by 5 bases and J by 3 bases; unmatched bases: 7. The germline gives CDR1 DFQATT, CDR2 SNEGSKA (reference sequence). CDR3 length equals 13 residues. CDR3 region: CSARRQGVYEQYF. CDR3 in DNA: TGCAGTGCTCGAAGACAGGGAGTCTACGAGCAGTACTTC.

This clonotype came up many times. The rearrangement joins TRBV7-2 to TRBJ2-3; D remains ambiguous. V shed 4 bases and J shed 12 bases, with 14 bases lying between them. Germline assignment: CDR1 SGHTA and CDR2 FQGNSA. The length of the CDR3 is 12 residues. As DNA, the CDR3 is TGTGCCAGCAGCTCGTTAGATGTGAAACAGTATTTT. Translating it yields CASSSLDVKQYF.

The chain combines TRBV27 with TRBJ1-5; 9 bases match TRBD1. CDR3 length: 15 residues. CDR1 MNHEY and CDR2 SMNVEV come from the germline V gene (reference sequence). V dropped 6 bases and J dropped 1; count of bases not matched to a gene: 4. DNA for the CDR3: TGTGCCAGCAGCAGACAGGGGGACAGCAATCAGCCCCAGCATTTT. Translated: CASSRQGDSNQPQHF.

The chain recombines TRBV28 with TRBJ1-2; D gene ambiguous. Germline assignment: CDR1 MDHEN and CDR2 SYDVKM. With 3 bases removed from V and 0 bases from J, the gap between germline ends came to 11 bases. CDR3 length equals 15 residues. CDR3: CASSLVNRANYGYTF. The CDR3 DNA is TGTGCCAGCAGTTTGGTTAACAGAGCTAACTATGGCTACACCTTC.

This clonotype was seen repeatedly, ten times or more. This rearrangement joins TRBV18 to TRBJ1-1; the D gene is possibly TRBD1 (5 bases). V dropped 4 bases and J dropped 8 bases, with 8 bases sitting between them. This CDR3 region has 11 residues. Germline assignment: CDR1 KGHSH and CDR2 LQKENI. In DNA form, the CDR3 reads TGTGCCAGCTCACAGGGACGCGAAGCTTTCTTT. Protein: CASSQGREAFF.

V and J are TRBV6-2 or TRBV6-3 and TRBJ1-3; D not resolved. The V gene's germline CDR1 is MNHEY and CDR2 SVGEGT. The CDR3 sequence is 16 residues long. V was cut by 0 bases and J by 1 base, with 10 bases left in between. DNA of the CDR3: TGTGCCAGCAGTTACTCGAGCGGTATGTCTGGAAACACCATATATTTT. Translation gives CASSYSSGMSGNTIYF.

The chain joins TRBV12-3 or TRBV12-4 to TRBJ2-1, with D perhaps TRBD1 (5 bases). The germline V and J ends were trimmed by 5 bases and 0 bases, with 8 bases remaining between them. The CDR3 is 14 residues long. The CDR3 is CASSDSSSYNEQFF. Here the CDR3 DNA reads TGTGCCAGCAGTGACAGTAGCTCCTACAATGAGCAGTTCTTC.

This clonotype was observed a few times. The chain has TRBV6-2 or TRBV6-3 and TRBJ1-6; D remains ambiguous. V shed 2 bases and J shed 7 bases, with 15 bases lying between them. Germline V CDR1 and CDR2: MNHEY, SVGEGT. The CDR3 contains 16 residues. This CDR3 reads CASSYGELLTNSPLHF. The CDR3 DNA follows: TGTGCCAGCAGTTACGGGGAATTGCTGACGAATTCACCCCTCCACTTT.

This clonotype was observed a few times. The rearrangement joins TRBV18 to TRBJ1-4; tentative D call: TRBD1 (5 bases). Germline lookup yields CDR1 KGHSH and CDR2 LQKENI. V dropped 3 bases and J dropped 7 bases, with 15 bases sitting between them. The CDR3 extends over 15 amino acids. CDR3 loop: CASSPQQERSEKLFF. CDR3 DNA: TGTGCCAGCTCACCTCAACAGGAAAGGAGTGAAAAACTGTTTTTT.

This clonotype has ten or more counts. This chain uses TRBV29-1 with TRBJ2-3, with D perhaps matching TRBD2 (6 bases). The CDR3 is 14 residues long. V lost 2 bases, J lost 2 bases, and 11 bases lay in between. CDR1 SQVTM and CDR2 ANQGSEA come from the germline V gene. The CDR3 nucleotides are TGCAGCGTTGAACTCGGGAGTCCCACAGATACGCAGTATTTT. Translating it yields CSVELGSPTDTQYF.

In its sample, this clonotype was seen many times. V usage is TRBV27 and J usage is TRBJ2-1; 7 nucleotides line up with TRBD2. This CDR3 has 14 residues. Germline-derived CDR1 and CDR2 are MNHEY and SMNVEV (reference sequence). The trim removed 6 bases at V and 7 bases at J, leaving 9 bases unmatched. CDR3 region: CASSVGGSMNEQFF. The CDR3 DNA follows: TGTGCCAGCAGCGTCGGCGGGAGTATGAATGAGCAGTTCTTC.

This clonotype occurred many times. The chain recombines TRBV18 with TRBJ1-6, with D possibly TRBD1 on 5 matching bases. Trimming removed 3 bases at V and 0 bases at J, with 15 bases between. Looked up from germline, CDR1 is KGHSH and CDR2 is LQKENI. The CDR3 length is 18 residues. The DNA for the CDR3 is TGTGCCAGCTCACCCGTTCCTGCTACAGGCTCCTATAATTCACCCCTCCACTTT. Its protein product is CASSPVPATGSYNSPLHF.

This chain joins TRBV2 and TRBJ1-6, with D possibly TRBD1 on 5 matching bases. Trimming removed 4 bases at V and 6 bases at J, with 10 bases between. This CDR3 comprises 14 residues. From germline, CDR1 is SNHLY and CDR2 FYNNEI. The CDR3 DNA follows: TGTGCCAGCAGTGGTACAGGACCTAATTCACCCCTCCACTTT. This translates into CASSGTGPNSPLHF.

The CDR3 sequence: CASSQEAGGGYATNEKLFF. The CDR3 DNA is TGCGCCAGCAGCCAAGAAGCCGGGGGCGGATACGCAACTAATGAAAAACTGTTTTTT. The V and J genes are TRBV4-1 and TRBJ1-4; tentatively, D is TRBD1 (6 bases). Germline V gives CDR1 MGHRA, CDR2 YSYEKL. The V and J ends lost 0 bases and 0 bases respectively, with 17 bases between them. This CDR3 region has 19 residues.

This chain links TRBV3-1 with TRBJ2-7; TRBD1 might be the D (6 bases). The germline V and J ends were trimmed by 3 bases and 2 bases, with 11 bases remaining between them. The length of the CDR3 is 14 residues. Germline values: CDR1 LGHDT, CDR2 YNNKEL (reference sequence). CDR3 in amino acids: CASSQRRTAYEQYF. In DNA form, the CDR3 reads TGTGCCAGCAGCCAGCGTCGGACAGCCTACGAGCAGTACTTC.

This clonotype has at least ten counts. DNA for the CDR3: TGCGCCAGCAGTCCAGGGACAGGGGGTCAGCCCCAGCATTTT. Translated: CASSPGTGGQPQHF. The J gene is TRBJ1-5, the V gene TRBV10-1, with 11 positions matching TRBD1. V shed 5 bases and J 6 bases; nucleotides not matched to a gene: 3. The germline CDR1 and CDR2 sequences are WNHNN and SYGVQD (reference sequence). There are 14 residues in the CDR3.

In this sample, this clonotype turned up a few times. The V and J genes are TRBV12-3 or TRBV12-4 and TRBJ1-1, with D hard to call. The V and J ends lost 7 bases and 1 base respectively, with 16 bases between them. The CDR3 is made up of 15 amino acids. The CDR3 nucleotides are TGTGCCAGCACCCAAATGGCGGGTCCGAACACTGAAGCTTTCTTT. This encodes CASTQMAGPNTEAFF.

V usage is TRBV20-1 and J usage is TRBJ1-1; D gene ambiguous. The V end was cut by 2 bases, the J end by 6 bases, with 7 bases between. CDR1 and CDR2 (germline): DFQATT, SNEGSKA (reference sequence). The CDR3 is made up of 11 amino acids. The CDR3 loop is CSARLGAEAFF. As DNA, the CDR3 is TGCAGTGCTAGATTGGGTGCTGAAGCTTTCTTT.

This clonotype was seen once. The junction and the germline gene differ at one end; a read error may be behind it. The J gene is TRBJ2-7, the V gene TRBV5-1; 7 bases line up with TRBD1. CDR1 SGHRS and CDR2 YFSETQ come from the germline V gene. The CDR3 consists of 14 residues. CDR3 sequence (DNA): TGCGCCAGCAGCCTCGCAACAGGGGCCTACGAGCGGTACTTC. Protein sequence: CASSLATGAYERYF.

V is TRBV29-1 and J is TRBJ2-5; TRBD1 aligns across 9 bases. Germline values: CDR1 SQVTM, CDR2 ANQGSEA. The ends lost 7 bases at V and 5 bases at J; junction bases unmatched: 5. The CDR3 sequence is 12 residues long. DNA of the CDR3: TGCAGCGGCGGACAGGGGACGGAGACCCAGTACTTC. This codes for CSGGQGTETQYF.

This clonotype showed up just a few times. The chain carries TRBV5-1 and TRBJ2-1; the match to TRBD2 covers 7 bases. From germline, CDR1 is SGHRS and CDR2 YFSETQ. Trimming cost V 4 bases and J 6 bases; bases outside gene matches: 4. The CDR3 consists of 13 residues. CDR3 in amino acids: CASSVGTTNEQFF. The CDR3 nucleotides read TGCGCCAGCAGCGTTGGGACTACCAATGAGCAGTTCTTC.

This clonotype occurred many times. The chain uses TRBV6-5 and TRBJ2-7, with a possible D match to TRBD1 (5 bases). The CDR3 length is 14 residues. Germline-derived CDR1 and CDR2 are MNHEY and SVGAGI. Trimming stripped 5 bases from V and 8 bases from J, with 19 bases between. CDR3 DNA sequence: TGTGCCAGCAGTCTAGGGAAGGGGCTCTATAAGCAGTACTTC. It is translated as CASSLGKGLYKQYF.

V is TRBV10-1 and J is TRBJ2-2; D remains unclear. Germline-derived CDR1 and CDR2 are WNHNN and SYGVQD (reference sequence). This CDR3 comprises 14 residues. Trimming pared 8 bases from V and 4 bases from J, leaving 14 bases between. The CDR3 nucleotides are TGCGCCAGCTGTTGGCACCGATGCACCGGGGAGCTGTTTTTT. This translates into CASCWHRCTGELFF.